The source of this T cell receptor beta chain is a study of HIV-infected children after antiretroviral therapy interruption. The TCR library was built from RNA with a 3' RACE protocol and unique molecular identifiers. TCRdb ran MiXCR on the 3' RACE reads and lists one entry per CDR3 protein. The sample consists of around 40,000 distinct CDR3 sequences, about 6% of them appearing once. This clonotype was counted between two and nine times. The V gene lost 6 bases and the J gene lost 9 bases, with 10 bases spanning the gap. The CDR3 has 10 amino acids. From germline, CDR1 is DFQATT and CDR2 SNEGSKA (reference sequence). As to treatment: PENTA 11 planned treatment interruption arm or continuous ART arm.

The gene calls are TRBV20-1 and TRBJ2-3; D call uncertain. This sample comprised CD45RA+ CD4+ T cells from PBMCs, pooled from several time points, obtained from a donor given antiretroviral therapy, either interrupted or continuous. As to subset: naive CD4+ CD45RA+ CD45RO- T cells. The sequence was obtained from a pool of human donors with HIV. In DNA, the CDR3 is TGCAGTGCCGGAAGCGAAACGCAGTATTTT. Amino acids: CSAGSETQYF.